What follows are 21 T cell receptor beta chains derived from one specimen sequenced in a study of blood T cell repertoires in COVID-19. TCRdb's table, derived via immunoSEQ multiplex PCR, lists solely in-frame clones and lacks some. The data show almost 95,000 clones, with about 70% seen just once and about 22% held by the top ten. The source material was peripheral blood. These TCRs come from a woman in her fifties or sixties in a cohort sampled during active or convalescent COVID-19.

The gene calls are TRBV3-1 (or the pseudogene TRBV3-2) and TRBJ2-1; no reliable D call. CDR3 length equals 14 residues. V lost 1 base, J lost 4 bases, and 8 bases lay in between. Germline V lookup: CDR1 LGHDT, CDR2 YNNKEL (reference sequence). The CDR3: CASSQVAIYNEQFF. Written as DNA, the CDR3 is TGTGCCAGCAGCCAAGTCGCTATTTACAATGAGCAGTTCTTC.

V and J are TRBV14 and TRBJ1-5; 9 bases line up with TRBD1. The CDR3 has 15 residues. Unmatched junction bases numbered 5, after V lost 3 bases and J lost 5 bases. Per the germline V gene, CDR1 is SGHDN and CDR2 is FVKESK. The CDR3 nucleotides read TGTGCCAGCAGCCAGGCCGGGACAGGGTATCAGCCCCAGCATTTT. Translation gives CASSQAGTGYQPQHF.

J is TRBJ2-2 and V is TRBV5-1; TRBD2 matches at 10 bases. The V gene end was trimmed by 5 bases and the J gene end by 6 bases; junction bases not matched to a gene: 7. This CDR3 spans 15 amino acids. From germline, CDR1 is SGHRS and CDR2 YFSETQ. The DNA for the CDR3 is TGCGCCAGCAGTCGTCTAGCGGGGGAAGCCGGGGAGCTGTTTTTT. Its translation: CASSRLAGEAGELFF.

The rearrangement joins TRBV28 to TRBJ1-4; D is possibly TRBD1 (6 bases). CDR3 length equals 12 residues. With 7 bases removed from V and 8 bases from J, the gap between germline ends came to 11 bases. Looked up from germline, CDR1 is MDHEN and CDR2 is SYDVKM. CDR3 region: CASTRGGEKLFF. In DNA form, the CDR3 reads TGTGCCAGCACCAGGGGAGGGGAAAAACTGTTTTTT.

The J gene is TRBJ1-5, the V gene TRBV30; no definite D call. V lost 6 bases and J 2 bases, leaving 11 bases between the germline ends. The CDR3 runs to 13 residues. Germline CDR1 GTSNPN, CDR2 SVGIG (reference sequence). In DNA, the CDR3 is TGTGCCTGTTCCGCCGGGGGCAATCAGCCCCAGCATTTT. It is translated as CACSAGGNQPQHF.

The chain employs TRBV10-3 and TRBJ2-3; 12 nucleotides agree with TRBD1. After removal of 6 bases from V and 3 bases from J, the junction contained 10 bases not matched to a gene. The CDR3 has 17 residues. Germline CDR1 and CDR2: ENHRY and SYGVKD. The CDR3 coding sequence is TGTGCCATCAGGGGGACAGGGGGCATCGTGGGAACAGATACGCAGTATTTT. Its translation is CAIRGTGGIVGTDTQYF.

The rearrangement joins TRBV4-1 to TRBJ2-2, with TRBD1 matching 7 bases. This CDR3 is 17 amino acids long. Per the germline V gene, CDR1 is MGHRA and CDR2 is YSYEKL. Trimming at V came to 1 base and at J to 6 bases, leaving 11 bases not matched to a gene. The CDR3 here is CASSQATGFRGSGELFF. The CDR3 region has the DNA TGCGCCAGCAGCCAAGCGACAGGGTTTAGAGGATCCGGGGAGCTGTTTTTT.

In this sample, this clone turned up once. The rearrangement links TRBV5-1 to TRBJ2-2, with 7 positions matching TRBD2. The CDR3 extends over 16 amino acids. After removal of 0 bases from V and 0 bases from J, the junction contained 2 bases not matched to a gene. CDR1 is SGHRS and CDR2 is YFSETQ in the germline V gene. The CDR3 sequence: CASSLGAGANTGELFF. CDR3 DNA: TGCGCCAGCAGCTTGGGGGCGGGGGCGAACACCGGGGAGCTGTTTTTT. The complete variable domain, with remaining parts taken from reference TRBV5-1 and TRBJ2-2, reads KAGVTQTPRYLIKTRGQQVTLSCSPISGHRSVSWYQQTPGQGLQFLFEYFSETQRNKGNFPGRFSGRQFSNSRSEMNVSTLELGDSALYLCASSLGAGANTGELFFGEGSRLTVL.

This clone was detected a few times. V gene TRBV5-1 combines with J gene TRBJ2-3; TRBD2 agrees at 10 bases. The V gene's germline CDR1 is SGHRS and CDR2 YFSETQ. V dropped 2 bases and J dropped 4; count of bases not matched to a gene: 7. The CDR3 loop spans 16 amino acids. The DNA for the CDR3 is TGCGCCAGCAGCTTAGGTAGCGGGGGGACATCAGATACGCAGTATTTT. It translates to CASSLGSGGTSDTQYF.

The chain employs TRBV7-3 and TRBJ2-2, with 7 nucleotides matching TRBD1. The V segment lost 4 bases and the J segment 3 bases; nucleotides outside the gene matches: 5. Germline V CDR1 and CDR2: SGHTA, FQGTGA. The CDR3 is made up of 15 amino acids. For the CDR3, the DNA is TGTGCCAGCAGCTCGACAGGGATAGACACCGGGGAGCTGTTTTTT. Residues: CASSSTGIDTGELFF.

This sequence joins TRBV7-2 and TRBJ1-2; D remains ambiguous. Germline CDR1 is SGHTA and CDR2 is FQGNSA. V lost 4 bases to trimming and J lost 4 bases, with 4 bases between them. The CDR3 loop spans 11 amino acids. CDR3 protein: CASSSGYGYTF. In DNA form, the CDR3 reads TGTGCCAGCAGCTCGGGCTATGGCTACACCTTC.

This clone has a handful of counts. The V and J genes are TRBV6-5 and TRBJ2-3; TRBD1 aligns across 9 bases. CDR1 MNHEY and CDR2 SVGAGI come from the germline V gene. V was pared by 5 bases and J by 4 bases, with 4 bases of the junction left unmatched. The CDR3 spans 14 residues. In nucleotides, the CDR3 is TGTGCCAGCAGTAAACAGGGGGCGGCAGATACGCAGTATTTT. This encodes CASSKQGAADTQYF.

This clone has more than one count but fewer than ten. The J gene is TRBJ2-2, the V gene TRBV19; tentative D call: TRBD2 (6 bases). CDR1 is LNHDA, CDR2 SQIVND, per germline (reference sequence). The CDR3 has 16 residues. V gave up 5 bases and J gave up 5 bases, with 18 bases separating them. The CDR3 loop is CASSLEGLQGTGELFF. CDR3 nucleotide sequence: TGTGCCAGTAGTTTGGAGGGCCTCCAAGGGACCGGGGAGCTGTTTTTT.

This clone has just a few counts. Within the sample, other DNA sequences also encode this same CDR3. CDR3 sequence: CASSLGLAGGNEQFF. CDR3 in DNA: TGTGCCAGCAGCTTGGGACTAGCGGGGGGAAATGAGCAGTTCTTC. The chain employs TRBV5-6 and TRBJ2-1, with 13 bases lining up with TRBD2. J was trimmed by 7 bases and V by 0 bases; bases with no gene match: 1. CDR1 is SGHDT and CDR2 is YYEEEE in the germline V gene. CDR3 length: 15 residues.

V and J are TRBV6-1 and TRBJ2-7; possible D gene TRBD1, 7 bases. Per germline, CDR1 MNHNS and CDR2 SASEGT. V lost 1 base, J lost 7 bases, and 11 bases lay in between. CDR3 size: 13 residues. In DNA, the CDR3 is TGTGCCAGCAGTGAAGTCCAGGGGGGAGAGCAGTACTTC. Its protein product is CASSEVQGGEQYF.

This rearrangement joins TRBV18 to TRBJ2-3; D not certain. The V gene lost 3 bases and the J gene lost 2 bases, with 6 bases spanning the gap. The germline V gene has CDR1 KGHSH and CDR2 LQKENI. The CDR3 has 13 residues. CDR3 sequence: CASSPQITDTQYF. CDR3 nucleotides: TGTGCCAGCTCACCCCAGATCACAGATACGCAGTATTTT.

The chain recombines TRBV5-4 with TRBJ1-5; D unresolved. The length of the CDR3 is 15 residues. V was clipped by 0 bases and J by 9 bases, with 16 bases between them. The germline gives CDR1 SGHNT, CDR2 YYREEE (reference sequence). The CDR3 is CASSLAGDPPAPQHF. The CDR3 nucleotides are TGTGCCAGCAGCTTGGCCGGAGACCCCCCAGCGCCCCAGCATTTT.

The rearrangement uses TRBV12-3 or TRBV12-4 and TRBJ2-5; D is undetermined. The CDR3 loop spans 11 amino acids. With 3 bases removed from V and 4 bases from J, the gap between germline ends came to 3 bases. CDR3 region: CASSFLETQYF. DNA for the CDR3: TGTGCCAGCAGTTTCTTAGAGACCCAGTACTTC.

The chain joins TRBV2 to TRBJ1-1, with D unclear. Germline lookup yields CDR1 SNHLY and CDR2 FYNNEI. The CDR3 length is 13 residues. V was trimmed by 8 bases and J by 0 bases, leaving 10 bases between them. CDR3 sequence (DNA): TGTGCCAGCGAACGGGAGATGAACACTGAAGCTTTCTTT. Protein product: CASEREMNTEAFF.

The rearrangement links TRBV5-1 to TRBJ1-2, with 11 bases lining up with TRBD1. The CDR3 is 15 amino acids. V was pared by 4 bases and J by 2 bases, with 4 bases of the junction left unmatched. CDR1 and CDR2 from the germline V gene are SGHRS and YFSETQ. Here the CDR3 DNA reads TGCGCCAGCAGCCCCCGGACAGGGGGCAACTATGGCTACACCTTC. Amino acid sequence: CASSPRTGGNYGYTF.

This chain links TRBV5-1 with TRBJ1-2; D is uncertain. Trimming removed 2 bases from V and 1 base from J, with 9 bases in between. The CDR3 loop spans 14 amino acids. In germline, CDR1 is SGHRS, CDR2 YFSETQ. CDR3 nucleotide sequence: TGCGCCAGCAGCTTAGGAGGATATAACTATGGCTACACCTTC. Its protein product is CASSLGGYNYGYTF.